The T cell receptor (beta chain) described here comes from a study of blood T cell repertoires in COVID-19. Study-wide background: The analysed material was cDNA or gDNA that came from T cells, B-cell-depleted T cells, or PBMCs.

In the original workflow: From reference gene primer amplification, estimates of nucleated cell counts were derived. Repertoires were generated with immunoSEQ multiplex PCR, while TCRdb's copy carries only in-frame clones and drops some. The V and J calls and the clone size are those of that table, but D and trimming were determined from the DNA. Among 250,000 or so clones listed, about four fifths were seen once. V was shortened by 0 bases and J by 5 bases, with 11 bases between the two germline ends. CDR3 length: 16 amino acids. The germline V gene encodes CDR1 MNHEY and CDR2 SVGAGI. The source of this sequence is a woman aged 40 to 50 who had recovered from COVID-19. The sample consisted of peripheral blood. This rearrangement joins TRBV6-5 to TRBJ1-6; TRBD1 is a possible D gene (6 bases). The CDR3 spells CASSYSSGDDNSPLHF. DNA for the CDR3: TGTGCCAGCAGTTACTCCTCAGGGGACGATAATTCACCCCTCCACTTT.